This T cell receptor beta chain was captured in a study of T cells in Graves' hyperthyroidism and ophthalmopathy. Stable hyperthyroidism: no ophthalmopathy progression over 18 months of follow-up. Amplification targeted TCR beta CDR3 regions from RNA transcripts. With the HTBI primer set, the TCR CDR3 went through a first round of RT-PCR. In TCRdb, the multiplex PCR reads were re-called with MiXCR into one record per CDR3 protein. Of about 340,000 distinct CDR3 sequences detected, 18% appear once; the ten largest clones hold under 55%. This clonotype was counted at least ten times. The CDR3 is 16 residues long. The germline V gene encodes CDR1 SGHTA and CDR2 FQGNSA. V lost 5 bases to trimming and J lost 1 base, with 17 bases between them.

Source material: blood. This chain links TRBV7-2 with TRBJ1-1; no firm D call. The source of this sequence is a woman aged 45-60 years with Graves' hyperthyroidism. The CDR3 DNA reads TGTGCCAGCAGCCCCAGAGGGCCAGGTGGGAACACTGAAGCTTTCTTT. This sequence encodes CASSPRGPGGNTEAFF.